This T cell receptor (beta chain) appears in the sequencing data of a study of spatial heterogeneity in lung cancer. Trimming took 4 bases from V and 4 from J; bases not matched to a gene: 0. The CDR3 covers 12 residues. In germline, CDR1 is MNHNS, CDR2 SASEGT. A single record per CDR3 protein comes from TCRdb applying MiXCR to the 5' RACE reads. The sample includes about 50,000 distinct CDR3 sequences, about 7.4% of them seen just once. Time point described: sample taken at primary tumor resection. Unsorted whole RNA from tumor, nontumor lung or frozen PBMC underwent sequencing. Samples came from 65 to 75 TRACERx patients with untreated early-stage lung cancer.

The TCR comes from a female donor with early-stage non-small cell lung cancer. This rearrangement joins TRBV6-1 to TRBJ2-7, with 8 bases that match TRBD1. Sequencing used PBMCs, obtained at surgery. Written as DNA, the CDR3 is TGTGCCAGCAGTGGGACAGGGTACGAGCAGTACTTC. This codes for CASSGTGYEQYF.